Listed here is a single T cell receptor beta chain. This clone was detected once. Its antigen is currently not known. Per-base qualities were not stored, and no clone one base away is much larger. The junction carries 12 bases between V and J, which are trimmed by 4 bases and 4 bases respectively. From a lookup of the germline V gene, CDR1 and CDR2 are SGDLS and YYNGEE. The CDR3 goes from the cysteine to the phenylalanine over 14 residues. The sequence is cut down to CDR3 DNA, 42 bases in frame from base 1. Libraries came from the immunoSEQ multiplex PCR assay. DNA from the cultured, isolated CD4+ T cells was subjected to TCR beta CDR3 sequencing. As for how the authors treated the data: Non-productive TCR sequences were removed, reads were trimmed to the CDR3 region, and CDR3s of at least 7 amino acids were retained. Antigen-specific clonotypes were identified with the MANAFEST web app by comparing expansion in peptide wells against reference cultures. To count as positive, a clone had to show expansion at FDR<0.05 compared with the reference and with all other wells, an odds ratio above 5, and a frequency above 0.1% in two replicate wells. Cross-reactive clonotypes were defined as significantly expanded in SARS-CoV-2 spike wells and in at least one common cold coronavirus spike condition. CDR3 similarity was assessed by Levenshtein distance with the stringdist R package, and unrooted trees were built with ape in R 3.6.1. TCRdb took over this immuneACCESS table, retaining in-frame rearrangements with V and J assigned. Such tables are incomplete; in checked studies, under half of the missing clones stem from an unresolved V gene, and the remainder is unexplained. V, J and clone size were drawn from that table, and D and trimming were deduced from the DNA. In all, the sample holds about 66,000 clones, and 76% of those were seen once. The ten largest make up approximately 0.9% of the sample.

The data belong to a study of vaccination effects on CD4 cells after COVID-19 (dated by TCRdb to the early 2020s). General notes on the study: Post-vaccine samples across the study were collected a median of 72 days after the second dose, with a range of 14 to 241. The study compared SARS-CoV-2 spike-specific CD4+ TCR repertoires before and after mRNA vaccination in COVID-19 convalescent patients and infection-naive vaccine recipients. Altogether, approximately 10 COVID-19 convalescent patients and several SARS-CoV-2-naive healthy vaccine recipients made up the full study. In the study, cultures from other donors were sequenced using the Oncomine TCR Beta short-read assay on an Illumina iSeq 100. Here is what the overall study found, with its caveats: Only a small number of convalescent patients were included, and no early post-infection timepoints were available, which limited the study. Among healthy vaccine recipients, nearly all vaccine-induced clones were SARS-CoV-2 mono-reactive, and only 1 of 255 was cross-reactive with common cold coronaviruses. At late post-vaccination timepoints, both infection-induced and vaccine-induced clones showed marked clonal contraction, consistent with waning T cell responses.

The ViraFEST assay stimulated PBMC with viral peptide pools and then used TCR sequencing to identify antigen-specific CD4+ T cell clonotypes by expansion. After less than eleven days of culture, CD4+ T cells were isolated with the EasySep CD4+ T cell isolation kit. Participants received two doses of either the BNT162b2 or the mRNA-1273 mRNA SARS-CoV-2 vaccine. Negative nucleocapsid antibody results before and after vaccination confirmed that the healthy vaccine recipients had no prior SARS-CoV-2 infection. Each well held roughly 2 million PBMC cultured in IMDM containing around 5% human AB serum, 8 to 10 IU/ml IL-2 and gentamicin, along with around 9.1 ug/ml peptides. On days 3 and 7, half of the culture medium was replaced with fresh IL-2-containing medium. Unless noted otherwise, every peptide stimulation condition was grown in triplicate wells. PBMC were separated from whole blood using Ficoll-Paque Plus gradient centrifugation and were then either cryopreserved at -140C or used fresh. The overlapping peptide pools covered the spike proteins of SARS-CoV-2 as well as those of the common cold coronaviruses HCoV-NL63, HCoV-OC43 and HCoV-229E. Genomic DNA was extracted from cultured CD4+ T cells with the QIAamp micro DNA kit.

This TCR was recovered from a human donor who received a COVID-19 vaccine. The sample was CD4+ T cells from PBMCs cultured with HCoV-OC43 spike peptides, taken after COVID-19 vaccination. The cell subset or site label of this sample denotes: HCoV-OC43 spike overlapping peptide pool stimulation. The chain uses TRBV9 and TRBJ1-3, and the D gene may be TRBD1, 6 bases matching. In nucleotides, the sequence is TGTGCCAGCAGCCCTCAACAGGGCGGAAACACCATATATTTT. It specifies CASSPQQGGNTIYF.